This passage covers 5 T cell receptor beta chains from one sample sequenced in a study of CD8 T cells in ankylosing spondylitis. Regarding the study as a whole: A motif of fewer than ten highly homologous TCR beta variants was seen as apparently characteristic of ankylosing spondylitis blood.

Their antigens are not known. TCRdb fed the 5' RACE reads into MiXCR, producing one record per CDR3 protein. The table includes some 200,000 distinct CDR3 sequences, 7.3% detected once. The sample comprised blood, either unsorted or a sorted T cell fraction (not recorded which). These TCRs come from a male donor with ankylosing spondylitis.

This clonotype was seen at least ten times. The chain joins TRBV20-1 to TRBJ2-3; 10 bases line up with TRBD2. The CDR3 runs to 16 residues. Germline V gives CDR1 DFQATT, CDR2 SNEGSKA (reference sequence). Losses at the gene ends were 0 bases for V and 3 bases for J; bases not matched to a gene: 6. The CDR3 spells CSARDREREGTDTQYF. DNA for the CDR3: TGCAGTGCTAGAGATAGGGAGCGGGAGGGGACAGATACGCAGTATTTT.

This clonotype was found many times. The CDR3 nucleotides read TGTGCCAGCAGCCAAGATGGAGGAGTACCCAAAGCCCCCTACGAGCAGTACTTC. Protein: CASSQDGGVPKAPYEQYF. The chain is built from TRBV4-2 and TRBJ2-7; D is perhaps TRBD2 (5 bases). In germline, CDR1 is LGHNA, CDR2 YNFKEQ. There are 18 residues in the CDR3. V lost 0 bases and J 2 bases, leaving 20 bases between the germline ends.

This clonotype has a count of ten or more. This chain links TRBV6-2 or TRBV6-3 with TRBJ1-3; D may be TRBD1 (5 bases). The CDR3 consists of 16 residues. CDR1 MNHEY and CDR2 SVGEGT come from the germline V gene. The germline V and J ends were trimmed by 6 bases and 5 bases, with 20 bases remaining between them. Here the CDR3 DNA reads TGTGCCAGCAGCCGGGGACCTACTATATACCGAAACACCATATATTTT. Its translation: CASSRGPTIYRNTIYF.

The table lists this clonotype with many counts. CDR3 nucleotides: TGTGCCACCAGTGATTTGCAAGATGAGGGTATCCCAGATACGCAGTATTTT. It yields the protein CATSDLQDEGIPDTQYF. The V call is TRBV24-1, the J call TRBJ2-3, with D perhaps matching TRBD2 (5 bases). Germline loops: CDR1 KGHDR, CDR2 SFDVKD. The V and J ends lost 0 bases and 4 bases respectively, with 16 bases between them. The CDR3 sequence is 17 residues long.

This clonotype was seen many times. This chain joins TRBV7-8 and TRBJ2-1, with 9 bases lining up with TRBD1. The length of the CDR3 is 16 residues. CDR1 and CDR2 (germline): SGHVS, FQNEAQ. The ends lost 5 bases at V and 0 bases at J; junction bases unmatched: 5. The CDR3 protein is CASSGTGGVSYNEQFF. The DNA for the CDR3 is TGTGCCAGCAGCGGAACAGGGGGCGTCTCCTACAATGAGCAGTTCTTC.